The source of this T cell receptor beta chain is a study of lymphopenia after photon versus proton radiotherapy. General study points: In patients who died, overall survival fell as post-nadir TCR diversity dropped more. After the lymphocyte nadir, photon-treated repertoires showed oligoclonal expansion, especially of CD8+ Temra cells. Authors raise, but do not show, better survival with proton therapy.

Data came from immunoSEQ multiplex PCR; TCRdb stores just in-frame clones and leaves some out. The sample holds tens of thousands of clones, around four fifths seen once. In the case of this clone: What it binds is unknown.

The CDR3 consists of 14 residues. Germline CDR1 and CDR2: MGHRA and YSYEKL. Trimming removed 2 bases at V and 2 bases at J, with 10 bases between. The sequencing used peripheral blood, collected from a patient treated with proton-based radiotherapy. V usage is TRBV4-1 and J usage is TRBJ2-7; possibly TRBD1 or TRBD2 for D (5 bases each). This receptor was identified in a man in his sixties with pancreatic cancer. CDR3 in amino acids: CASSQNRDPYEQYF. The CDR3 DNA is TGCGCCAGCAGCCAAAACCGGGACCCCTACGAGCAGTACTTC.